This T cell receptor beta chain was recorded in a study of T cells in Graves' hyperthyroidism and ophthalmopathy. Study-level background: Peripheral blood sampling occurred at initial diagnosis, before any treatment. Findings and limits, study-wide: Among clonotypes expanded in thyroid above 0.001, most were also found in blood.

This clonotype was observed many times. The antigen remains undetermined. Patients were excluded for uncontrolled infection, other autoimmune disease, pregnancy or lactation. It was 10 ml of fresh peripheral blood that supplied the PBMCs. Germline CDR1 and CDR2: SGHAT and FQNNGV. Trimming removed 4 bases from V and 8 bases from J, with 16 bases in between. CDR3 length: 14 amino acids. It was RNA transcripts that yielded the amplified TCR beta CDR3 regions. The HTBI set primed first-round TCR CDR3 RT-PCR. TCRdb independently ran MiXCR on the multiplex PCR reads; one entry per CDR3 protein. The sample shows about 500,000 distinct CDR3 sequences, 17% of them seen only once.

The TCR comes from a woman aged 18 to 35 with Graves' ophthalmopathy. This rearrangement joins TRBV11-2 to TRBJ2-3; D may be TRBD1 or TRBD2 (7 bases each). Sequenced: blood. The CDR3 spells CASSSPTGRGTQYF. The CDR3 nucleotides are TGTGCCAGCAGCTCACCGACAGGGAGGGGTACGCAGTATTTT.